The present TCR beta chain was sequenced within a study of OX40 agonist ivuxolimab in advanced cancers. Germline V gene lookup returns CDR1 SGHTA and CDR2 FQGNSA. This CDR3 is 14 amino acids long. Trimming left V 1 base short and J 7 bases short, with 13 bases between. Libraries were prepared by immunoSEQ multiplex PCR; TCRdb keeps only in-frame clonotypes and omits some of them. There are around 63,000 clones in the sample; 70% to 80% occur only once, and approximately 11% lies in the top ten. V and J are TRBV7-2 and TRBJ2-5; a weak D match, TRBD2 (6 bases). The clonotype comes from an adult with an advanced solid tumor such as melanoma, head and neck, liver or kidney cancer. Sequencing was performed on CD4+ or CD8+ T cells sorted from blood, taken in a trial of the OX40 agonist ivuxolimab. The CDR3 spells CASSLGAQGGTQYF. The CDR3 nucleotides are TGTGCCAGCAGCTTAGGTGCCCAGGGAGGGACCCAGTACTTC.